This TCR beta chain derives from a study of shared T cell receptors in the human thymus. Profiled with immunoSEQ multiplex PCR; TCRdb holds only in-frame clones, not every one. The profile shows 630,000 or so clones, approximately 87% of them singletons. The CDR3 is 14 residues long. Germline CDR1 and CDR2: SGHNT and YENEEA. Germline trimming cut 1 base from V and 10 bases from J; bases unmatched to any gene: 6. This same sample was also taken into another study, of human thymus T cells. This second study notes: Infants, healthy and Finnish, who were having corrective surgery for congenital heart defects served as donors. Resections removed during corrective heart surgery provided the thymus tissue used. V and J gene usage appeared biased in thymic and blood repertoires. Related reports documented highly overlapping thymic repertoires among unrelated individuals.

The sequencing sample was made of thymocytes. The chain employs TRBV11-3 and TRBJ2-1; 8 bases are a match to TRBD1. This TCR derives from a boy under two years old with a congenital heart defect. CDR3 sequence reads: CASSLAQGAEEQFF. CDR3 sequence (DNA): TGTGCCAGCAGCTTAGCCCAGGGGGCTGAGGAGCAGTTCTTC.